This T cell receptor beta chain was obtained from a study of OX40 agonist ivuxolimab in advanced cancers. About the investigation overall: The costimulatory receptor OX40 (CD134) was targeted by ivuxolimab, a fully human IgG2 agonistic monoclonal antibody. Intravenous ivuxolimab was administered to patients every 2 weeks at six dose levels: 0.01, 0.1, 0.3, 1.5, 3 and 10 mg/kg. Among the roughly 52 dose-escalation patients, about 19 had hepatocellular carcinoma, approximately 15 melanoma, 9 renal cell carcinoma and 9 head and neck cancer. In the dose-escalation cohort, around four fifths of patients were male, and the mean age was approximately 60 years with a range of roughly 23 to 90. Patients were allowed to have had prior anti-PD-1, anti-PD-L1 or anti-CTLA-4 therapy, and more than 30% of the dose-escalation patients had previously received checkpoint inhibitors. Partial responses occurred in three dose-escalation patients: two with cutaneous melanoma and one with hepatocellular carcinoma. The purpose of peripheral TCRbeta sequencing was to test whether ivuxolimab changed TCR sequence diversity and led to clonal T-cell expansion. The monotherapy dose-escalation portion (N ≈ 56 patients) of the phase I ivuxolimab trial is reported in the paper.

On this clone itself: No cognate antigen has been identified for it. There are no base qualities to consult, and no much larger clone falls within one base.

In the germline V gene (reference sequence), CDR1 corresponds to DFQATT and CDR2 to SNEGSKA. V and J are truncated by 2 bases and 7 bases respectively, leaving an intervening sequence of 6 bases. The CDR3 runs 11 amino acids, cysteine and phenylalanine included. Only the CDR3 DNA is retained, 33 bases long and in frame from the first base. Study-level results and caveats: In partial responders in the 0.1-3.0 mg/kg groups, normalized peripheral clonal expansion was found to be among the lowest, especially among CD8+ T cells. After ivuxolimab, expanded clones were on average more numerous among CD8+ T cells than among CD4+ T cells. At doses from 0.1 to 3.0 mg/kg, clonal expansion was seen in both CD4+ and CD8+ blood T cells between baseline and week 6. The antigen specificity of the clonally expanded peripheral T cells was not determined. Low levels of normalized T-cell clonal expansion were also shown by some nonresponding patients.

For sequencing of the TCRbeta CDR3 region, genomic DNA was extracted from the sorted cells. The immunoSEQ Assay was used to sequence the TCRbeta CDR3 regions. TCRdb's version of the immuneACCESS table is confined to in-frame rearrangements and falls short of the full clone set. An unresolved V gene accounts for under half of the shortfall where checked; the remainder is of unknown origin. The table for this sample lists 90,000 to 100,000 clones; approximately 80% of them were counted only once. The top ten hold roughly 1.6% of the sample. The trial excluded patients who had a history of autoimmune disease or were on systemic immunosuppression. Peripheral blood for TCR sequencing was collected from all dose cohorts at baseline, on cycle 4 day 1, and on cycle 7 day 1. The samples were taken from a phase I, first-in-human, multicenter, open-label dose-escalation trial of ivuxolimab. Adults with locally advanced or metastatic melanoma, renal cell, hepatocellular, or head and neck squamous cell carcinoma were enrolled in the trial. CD4+ and CD8+ T cells were sorted separately from peripheral blood before TCR sequencing.

The receptor comes from an adult with an advanced solid tumor such as melanoma, head and neck, liver or kidney cancer. The material was CD4+ or CD8+ T cells sorted from blood, obtained in a trial of the OX40 agonist ivuxolimab. Recombination linked TRBV20-1 to TRBJ2-1, with no confident D gene call. CDR3 reads: CSARSWNEQFF. At the DNA level, the sequence is TGCAGTGCTAGAAGTTGGAATGAGCAGTTCTTC.